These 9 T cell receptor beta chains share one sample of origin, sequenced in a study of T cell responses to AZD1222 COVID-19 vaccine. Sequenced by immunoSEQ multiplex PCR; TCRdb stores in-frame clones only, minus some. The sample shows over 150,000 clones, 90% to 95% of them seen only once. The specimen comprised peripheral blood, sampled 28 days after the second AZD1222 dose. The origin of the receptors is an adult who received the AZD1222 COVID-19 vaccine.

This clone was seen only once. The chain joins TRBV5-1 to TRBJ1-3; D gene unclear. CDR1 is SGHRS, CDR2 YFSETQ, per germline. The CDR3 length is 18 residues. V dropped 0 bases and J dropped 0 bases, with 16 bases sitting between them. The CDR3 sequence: CASSLVSGVGSSGNTIYF. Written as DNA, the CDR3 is TGCGCCAGCAGCTTGGTAAGTGGGGTGGGGAGCTCTGGAAACACCATATATTTT.

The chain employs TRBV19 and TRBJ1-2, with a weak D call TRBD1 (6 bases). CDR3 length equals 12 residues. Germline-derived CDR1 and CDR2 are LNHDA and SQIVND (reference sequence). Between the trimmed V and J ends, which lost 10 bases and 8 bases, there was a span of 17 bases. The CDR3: CAIPTGFGGYTF. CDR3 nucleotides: TGTGCCATCCCAACAGGGTTTGGCGGCTACACCTTC.

The CDR3 protein is CASSPTISGTGANYGYTF. The CDR3 DNA reads as TGCGCCAGCAGCCCCACCATATCCGGGACAGGGGCTAACTATGGCTACACCTTC. J is TRBJ1-2 and V is TRBV4-1; 10 bases are shared with TRBD1. The CDR3 loop spans 18 amino acids. Trimming at V came to 4 bases and at J to 0 bases, leaving 11 bases not matched to a gene. Germline CDR1 is MGHRA and CDR2 is YSYEKL.

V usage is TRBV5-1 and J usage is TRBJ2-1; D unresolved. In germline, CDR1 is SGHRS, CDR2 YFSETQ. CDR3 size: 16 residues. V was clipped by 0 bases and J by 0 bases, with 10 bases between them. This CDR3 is CASSLDQSSSYNEQFF. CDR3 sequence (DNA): TGCGCCAGCAGCTTGGACCAGAGTAGCTCCTACAATGAGCAGTTCTTC. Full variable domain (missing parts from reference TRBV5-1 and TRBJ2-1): KAGVTQTPRYLIKTRGQQVTLSCSPISGHRSVSWYQQTPGQGLQFLFEYFSETQRNKGNFPGRFSGRQFSNSRSEMNVSTLELGDSALYLCASSLDQSSSYNEQFFGPGTRLTVL.

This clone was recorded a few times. The CDR3 nucleotides read TGTGCCAGCAGCGCCCGTCTGGGCTCTGGAAACACCATATATTTT. Protein: CASSARLGSGNTIYF. V is TRBV9 and J is TRBJ1-3; D gene unclear. The V end lost 3 bases, the J end lost 0 bases, and 10 bases lay between the germline ends. The CDR3 is made up of 15 amino acids. Germline assignment: CDR1 SGDLS and CDR2 YYNGEE.

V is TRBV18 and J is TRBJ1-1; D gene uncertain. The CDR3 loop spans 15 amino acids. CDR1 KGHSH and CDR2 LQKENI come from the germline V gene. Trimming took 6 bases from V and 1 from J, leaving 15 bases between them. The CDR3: CASSPRNTANTEAFF. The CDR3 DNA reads TGTGCCAGCTCCCCTAGGAACACCGCGAACACTGAAGCTTTCTTT.

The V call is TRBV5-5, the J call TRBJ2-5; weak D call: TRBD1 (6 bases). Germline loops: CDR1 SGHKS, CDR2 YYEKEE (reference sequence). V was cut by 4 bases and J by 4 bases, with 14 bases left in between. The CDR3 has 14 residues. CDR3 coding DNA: TGTGCCAGCAGCAGGGACACCGCCCCAGAGACCCAGTACTTC. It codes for CASSRDTAPETQYF.

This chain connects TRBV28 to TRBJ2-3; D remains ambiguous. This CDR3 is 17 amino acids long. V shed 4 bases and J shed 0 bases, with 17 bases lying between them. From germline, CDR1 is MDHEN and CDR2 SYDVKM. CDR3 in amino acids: CASSSRRAMYSTDTQYF. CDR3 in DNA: TGTGCCAGCAGTTCGCGTCGGGCTATGTACAGCACAGATACGCAGTATTTT.

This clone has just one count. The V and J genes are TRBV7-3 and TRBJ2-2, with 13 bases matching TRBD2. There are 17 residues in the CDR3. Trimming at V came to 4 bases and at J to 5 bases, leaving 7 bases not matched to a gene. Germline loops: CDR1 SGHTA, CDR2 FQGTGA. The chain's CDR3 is CASSSSGLAGPTGELFF. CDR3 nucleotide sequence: TGTGCCAGCAGCTCATCGGGACTAGCGGGGCCGACCGGGGAGCTGTTTTTT.